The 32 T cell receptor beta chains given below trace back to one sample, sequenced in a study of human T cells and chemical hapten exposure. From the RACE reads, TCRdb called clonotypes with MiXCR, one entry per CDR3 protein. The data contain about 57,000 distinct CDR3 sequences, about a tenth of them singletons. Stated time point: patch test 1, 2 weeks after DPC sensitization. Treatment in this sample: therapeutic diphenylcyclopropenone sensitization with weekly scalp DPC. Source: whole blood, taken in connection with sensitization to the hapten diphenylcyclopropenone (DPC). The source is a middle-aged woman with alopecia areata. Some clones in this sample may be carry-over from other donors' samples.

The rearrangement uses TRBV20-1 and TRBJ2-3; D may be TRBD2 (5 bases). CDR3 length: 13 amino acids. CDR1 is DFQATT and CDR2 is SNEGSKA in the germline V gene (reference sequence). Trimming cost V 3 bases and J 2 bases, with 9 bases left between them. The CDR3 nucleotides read TGCAGTGCTAGCGGGGAGAACACAGATACGCAGTATTTT. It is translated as CSASGENTDTQYF.

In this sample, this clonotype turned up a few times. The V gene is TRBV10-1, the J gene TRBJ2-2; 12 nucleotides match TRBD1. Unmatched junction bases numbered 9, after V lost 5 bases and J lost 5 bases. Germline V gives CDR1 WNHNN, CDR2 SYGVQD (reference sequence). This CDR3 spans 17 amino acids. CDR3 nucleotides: TGCGCCAGCAGTCCACCATGGGACAGGGGGCGAACCGGGGAGCTGTTTTTT. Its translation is CASSPPWDRGRTGELFF.

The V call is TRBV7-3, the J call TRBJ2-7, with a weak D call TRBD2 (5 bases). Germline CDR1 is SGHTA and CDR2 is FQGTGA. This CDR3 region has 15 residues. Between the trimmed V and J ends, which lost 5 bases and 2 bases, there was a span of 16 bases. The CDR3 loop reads CASSRKPGSAYEQYF. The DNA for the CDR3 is TGTGCCAGCAGCCGCAAACCGGGATCAGCCTACGAGCAGTACTTC.

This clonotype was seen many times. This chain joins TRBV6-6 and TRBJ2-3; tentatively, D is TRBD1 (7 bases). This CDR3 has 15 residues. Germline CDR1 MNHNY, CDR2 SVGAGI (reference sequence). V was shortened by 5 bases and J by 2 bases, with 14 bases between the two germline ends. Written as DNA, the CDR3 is TGTGCCAGCAGTGACCGCAGGGGGGACACAGATACGCAGTATTTT. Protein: CASSDRRGDTDTQYF.

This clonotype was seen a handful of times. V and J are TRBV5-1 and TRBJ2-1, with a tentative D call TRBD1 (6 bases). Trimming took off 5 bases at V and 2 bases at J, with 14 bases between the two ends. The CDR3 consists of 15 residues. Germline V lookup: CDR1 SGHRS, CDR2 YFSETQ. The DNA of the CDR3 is TGCGCCAGCAGGCCCGGGACACGCGCCTACAATGAGCAGTTCTTC. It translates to CASRPGTRAYNEQFF. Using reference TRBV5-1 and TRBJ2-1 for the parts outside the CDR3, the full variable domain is KAGVTQTPRYLIKTRGQQVTLSCSPISGHRSVSWYQQTPGQGLQFLFEYFSETQRNKGNFPGRFSGRQFSNSRSEMNVSTLELGDSALYLCASRPGTRAYNEQFFGPGTRLTVL.

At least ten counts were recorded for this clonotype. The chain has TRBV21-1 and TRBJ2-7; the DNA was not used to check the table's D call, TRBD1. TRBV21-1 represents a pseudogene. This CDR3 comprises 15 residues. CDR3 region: CASSNVWDRGNEQYF. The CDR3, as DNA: TGTGCCAGCAGCAACGTTTGGGACAGGGGTAACGAGCAGTACTTC.

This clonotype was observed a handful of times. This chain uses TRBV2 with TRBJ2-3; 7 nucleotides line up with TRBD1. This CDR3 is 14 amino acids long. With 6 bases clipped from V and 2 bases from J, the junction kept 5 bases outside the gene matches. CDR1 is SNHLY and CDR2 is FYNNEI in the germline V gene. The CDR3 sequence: CASRPGTATDTQYF. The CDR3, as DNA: TGTGCCAGCAGGCCGGGGACAGCCACAGATACGCAGTATTTT.

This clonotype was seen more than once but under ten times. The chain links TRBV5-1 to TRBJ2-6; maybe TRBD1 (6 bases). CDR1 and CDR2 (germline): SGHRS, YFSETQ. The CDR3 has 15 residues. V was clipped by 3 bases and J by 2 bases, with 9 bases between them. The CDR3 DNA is TGCGCCAGCAGCTCAGGGGAAACTGGGGCCAACGTCCTGACTTTC. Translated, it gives CASSSGETGANVLTF.

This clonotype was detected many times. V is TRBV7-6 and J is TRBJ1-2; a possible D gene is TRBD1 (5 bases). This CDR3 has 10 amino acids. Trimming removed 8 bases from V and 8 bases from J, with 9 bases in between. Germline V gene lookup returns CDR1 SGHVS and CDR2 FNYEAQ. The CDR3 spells CASGGDGYTF. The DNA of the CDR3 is TGTGCCAGCGGGGGAGACGGCTACACCTTC.

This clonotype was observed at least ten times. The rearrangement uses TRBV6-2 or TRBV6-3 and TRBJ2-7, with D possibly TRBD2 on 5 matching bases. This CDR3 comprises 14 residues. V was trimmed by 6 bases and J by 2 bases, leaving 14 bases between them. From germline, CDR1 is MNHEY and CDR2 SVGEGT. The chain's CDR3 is CASSRRGATYEQYF. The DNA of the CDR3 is TGTGCCAGCAGCAGACGGGGTGCTACCTACGAGCAGTACTTC.

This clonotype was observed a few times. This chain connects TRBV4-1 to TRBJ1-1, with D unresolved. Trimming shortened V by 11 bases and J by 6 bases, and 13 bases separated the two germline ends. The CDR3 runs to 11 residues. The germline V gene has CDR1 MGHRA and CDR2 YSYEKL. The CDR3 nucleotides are TGCGCCGTCGGGTCGGTAGCTGAAGCTTTCTTT. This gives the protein CAVGSVAEAFF.

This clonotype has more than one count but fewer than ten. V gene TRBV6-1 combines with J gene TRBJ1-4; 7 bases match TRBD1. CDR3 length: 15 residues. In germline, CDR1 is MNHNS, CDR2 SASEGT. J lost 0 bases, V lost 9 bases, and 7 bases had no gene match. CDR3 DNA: TGTGCCAGTATACAGGGGCCCGCAACTAATGAAAAACTGTTTTTT. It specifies CASIQGPATNEKLFF.

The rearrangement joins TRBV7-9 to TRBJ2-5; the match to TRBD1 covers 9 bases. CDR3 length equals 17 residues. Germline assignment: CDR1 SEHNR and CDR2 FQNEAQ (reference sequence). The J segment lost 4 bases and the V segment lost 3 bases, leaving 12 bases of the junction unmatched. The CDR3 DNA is TGTGCCAGCAGCTTCCCTACCGGGACAGGGAATGGAGAGACCCAGTACTTC. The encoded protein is CASSFPTGTGNGETQYF. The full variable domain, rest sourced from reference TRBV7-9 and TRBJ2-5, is DTGVSQNPRHKITKRGQNVTFRCDPISEHNRLYWYRQTLGQGPEFLTYFQNEAQLEKSRLLSDRFSAERPKGSFSTLEIQRTEQGDSAMYLCASSFPTGTGNGETQYFGPGTRLLVL.

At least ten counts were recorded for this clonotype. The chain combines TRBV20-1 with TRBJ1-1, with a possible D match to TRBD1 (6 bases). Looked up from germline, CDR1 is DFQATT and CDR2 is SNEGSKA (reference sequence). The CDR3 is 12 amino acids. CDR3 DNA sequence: TGCAGGGGGGCGCAAAGAAACACTGAAGCTTTCTTT. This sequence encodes CRGAQRNTEAFF.

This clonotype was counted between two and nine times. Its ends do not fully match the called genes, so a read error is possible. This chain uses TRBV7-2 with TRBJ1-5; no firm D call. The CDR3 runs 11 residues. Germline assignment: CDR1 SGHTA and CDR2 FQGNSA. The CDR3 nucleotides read TGTGCCAGCAGCCTAGCGGGCCCCCAGCATTTT. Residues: CASSLAGPQHF. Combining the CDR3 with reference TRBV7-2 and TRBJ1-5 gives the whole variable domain GAGVSQSPSNKVTEKGKDVELRCDPISGHTALYWYRQSLGQGLEFLIYFQGNSAPDKSGLPSDRFSAERTGGSVSTLTIQRTQQEDSAVYLCASSLAGPQHFGDGTRLSIL.

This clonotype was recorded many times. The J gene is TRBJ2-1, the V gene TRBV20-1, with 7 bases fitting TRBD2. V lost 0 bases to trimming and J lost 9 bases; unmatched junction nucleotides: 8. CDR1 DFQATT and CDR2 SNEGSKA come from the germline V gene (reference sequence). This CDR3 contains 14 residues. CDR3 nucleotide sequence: TGCAGTGCTAGAGACCATGCGGGGGTAGGTGAGCAGTTCTTC. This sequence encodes CSARDHAGVGEQFF.

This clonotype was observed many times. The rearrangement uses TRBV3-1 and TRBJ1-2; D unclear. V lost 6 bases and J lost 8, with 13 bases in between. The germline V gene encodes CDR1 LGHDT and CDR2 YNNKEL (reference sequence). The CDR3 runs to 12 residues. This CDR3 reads CASSQAEGGYTF. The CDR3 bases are TGTGCCAGCAGTCAGGCGGAGGGCGGCTACACCTTC.

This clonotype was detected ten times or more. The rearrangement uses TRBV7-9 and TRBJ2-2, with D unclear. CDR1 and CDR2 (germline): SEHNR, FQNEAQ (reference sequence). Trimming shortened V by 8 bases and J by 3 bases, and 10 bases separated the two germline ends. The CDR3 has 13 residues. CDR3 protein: CASPPGYTGELFF. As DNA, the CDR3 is TGTGCCAGCCCCCCCGGGTACACCGGGGAGCTGTTTTTT.

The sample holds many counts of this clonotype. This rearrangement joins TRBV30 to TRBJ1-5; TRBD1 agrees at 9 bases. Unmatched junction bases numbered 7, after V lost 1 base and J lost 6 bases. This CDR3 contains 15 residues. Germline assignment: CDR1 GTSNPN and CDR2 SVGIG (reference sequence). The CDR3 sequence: CAWSDGTGFGQPQHF. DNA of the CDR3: TGTGCCTGGAGTGATGGGACAGGGTTCGGTCAGCCCCAGCATTTT.

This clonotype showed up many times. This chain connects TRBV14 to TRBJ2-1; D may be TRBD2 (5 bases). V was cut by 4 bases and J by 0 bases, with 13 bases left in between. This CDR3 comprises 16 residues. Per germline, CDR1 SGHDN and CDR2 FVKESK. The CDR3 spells CASSPDLAYSYNEQFF. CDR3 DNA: TGTGCCAGCAGCCCAGATCTAGCTTACTCCTACAATGAGCAGTTCTTC.

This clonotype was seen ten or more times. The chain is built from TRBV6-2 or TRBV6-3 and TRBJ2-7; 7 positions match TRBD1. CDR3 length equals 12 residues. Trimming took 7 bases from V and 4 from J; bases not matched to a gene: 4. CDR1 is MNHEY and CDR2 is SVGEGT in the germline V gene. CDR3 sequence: CASTRGQYEQYF. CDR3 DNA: TGTGCCAGCACCCGGGGACAGTACGAGCAGTACTTC.

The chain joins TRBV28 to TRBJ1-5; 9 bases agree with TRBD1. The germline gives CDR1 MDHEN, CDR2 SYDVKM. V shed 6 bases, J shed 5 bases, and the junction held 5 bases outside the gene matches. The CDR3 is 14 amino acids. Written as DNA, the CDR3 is TGTGCCAGCAGAACGGACAGGGGATATCAGCCCCAGCATTTT. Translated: CASRTDRGYQPQHF. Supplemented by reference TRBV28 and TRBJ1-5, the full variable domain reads DVKVTQSSRYLVKRTGEKVFLECVQDMDHENMFWYRQDPGLGLRLIYFSYDVKMKEKGDIPEGYSVSREKKERFSLILESASTNQTSMYLCASRTDRGYQPQHFGDGTRLSIL.

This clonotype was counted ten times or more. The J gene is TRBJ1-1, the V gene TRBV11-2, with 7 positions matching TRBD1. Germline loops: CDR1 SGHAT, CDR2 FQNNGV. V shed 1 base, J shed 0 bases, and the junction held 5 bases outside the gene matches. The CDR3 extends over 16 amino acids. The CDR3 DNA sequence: TGTGCCAGCAGCTTAGGCACAGGGGCAGTGAACACTGAAGCTTTCTTT. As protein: CASSLGTGAVNTEAFF.

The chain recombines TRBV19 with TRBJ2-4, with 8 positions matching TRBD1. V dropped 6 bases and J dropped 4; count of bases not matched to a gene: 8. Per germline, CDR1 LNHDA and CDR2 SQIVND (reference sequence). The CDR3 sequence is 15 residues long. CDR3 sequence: CASSPGTGGKNIQYF. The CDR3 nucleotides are TGTGCCAGTAGCCCCGGGACAGGCGGTAAAAACATTCAGTACTTC.

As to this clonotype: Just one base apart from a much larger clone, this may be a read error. CDR3 coding DNA: TGTGCCAGCAGTTACTCTTTAAAAGGGCGGGACACTGAAGCTTTCTTT. It yields the protein CASSYSLKGRDTEAFF. The gene calls are TRBV6-2 or TRBV6-3 and TRBJ1-1; D gene ambiguous. V was trimmed by 0 bases and J by 3 bases, leaving 14 bases between them. The CDR3 totals 16 residues. Germline V gene data show CDR1 as MNHEY and CDR2 as SVGEGT.

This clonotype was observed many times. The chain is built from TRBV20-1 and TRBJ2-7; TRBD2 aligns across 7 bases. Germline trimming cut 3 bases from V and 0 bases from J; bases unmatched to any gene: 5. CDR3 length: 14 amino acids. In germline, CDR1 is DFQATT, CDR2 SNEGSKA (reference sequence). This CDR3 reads CSARLAESSYEQYF. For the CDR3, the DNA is TGCAGTGCTAGGCTAGCGGAAAGCTCCTACGAGCAGTACTTC.

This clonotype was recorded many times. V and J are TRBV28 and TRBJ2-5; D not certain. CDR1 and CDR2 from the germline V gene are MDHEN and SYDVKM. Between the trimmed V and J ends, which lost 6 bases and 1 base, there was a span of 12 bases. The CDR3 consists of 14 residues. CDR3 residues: CASSLPASQETQYF. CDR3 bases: TGTGCCAGCAGCCTCCCGGCGTCCCAAGAGACCCAGTACTTC.

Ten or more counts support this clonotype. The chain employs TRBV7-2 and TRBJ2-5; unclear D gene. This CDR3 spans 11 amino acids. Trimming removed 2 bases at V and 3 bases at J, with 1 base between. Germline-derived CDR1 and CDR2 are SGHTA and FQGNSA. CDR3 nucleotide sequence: TGTGCCAGCAGCTTAAAAGAGACCCAGTACTTC. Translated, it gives CASSLKETQYF.

CDR3 region: CASSPRTGDTYEQYF. The CDR3 coding sequence is TGTGCCAGCAGCCCGCGGACAGGGGATACCTACGAGCAGTACTTC. The chain combines TRBV4-2 with TRBJ2-7; 9 bases line up with TRBD1. The germline gives CDR1 LGHNA, CDR2 YNFKEQ. With 4 bases clipped from V and 2 bases from J, the junction kept 6 bases outside the gene matches. The CDR3 spans 15 residues.

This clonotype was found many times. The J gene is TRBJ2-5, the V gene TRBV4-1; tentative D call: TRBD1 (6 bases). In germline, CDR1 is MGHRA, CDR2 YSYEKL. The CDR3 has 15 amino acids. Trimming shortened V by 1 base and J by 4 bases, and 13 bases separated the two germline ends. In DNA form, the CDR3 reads TGCGCCAGCAGCCAAGGGGTTAGCAGGGGAGAGACCCAGTACTTC. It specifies CASSQGVSRGETQYF.

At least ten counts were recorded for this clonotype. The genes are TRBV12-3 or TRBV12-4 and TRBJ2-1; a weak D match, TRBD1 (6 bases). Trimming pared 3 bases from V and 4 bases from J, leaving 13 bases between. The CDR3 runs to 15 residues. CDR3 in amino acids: CASSFEGQRYNEQFF. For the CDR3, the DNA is TGTGCCAGCAGTTTTGAAGGACAGAGGTACAATGAGCAGTTCTTC.

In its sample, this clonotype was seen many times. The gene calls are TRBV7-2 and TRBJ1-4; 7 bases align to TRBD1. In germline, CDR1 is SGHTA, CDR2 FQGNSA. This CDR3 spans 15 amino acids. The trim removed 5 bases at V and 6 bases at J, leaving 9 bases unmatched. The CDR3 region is CASSRDSQLDEKLFF. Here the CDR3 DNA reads TGTGCCAGCAGCCGGGACAGTCAACTGGATGAAAAACTGTTTTTT.